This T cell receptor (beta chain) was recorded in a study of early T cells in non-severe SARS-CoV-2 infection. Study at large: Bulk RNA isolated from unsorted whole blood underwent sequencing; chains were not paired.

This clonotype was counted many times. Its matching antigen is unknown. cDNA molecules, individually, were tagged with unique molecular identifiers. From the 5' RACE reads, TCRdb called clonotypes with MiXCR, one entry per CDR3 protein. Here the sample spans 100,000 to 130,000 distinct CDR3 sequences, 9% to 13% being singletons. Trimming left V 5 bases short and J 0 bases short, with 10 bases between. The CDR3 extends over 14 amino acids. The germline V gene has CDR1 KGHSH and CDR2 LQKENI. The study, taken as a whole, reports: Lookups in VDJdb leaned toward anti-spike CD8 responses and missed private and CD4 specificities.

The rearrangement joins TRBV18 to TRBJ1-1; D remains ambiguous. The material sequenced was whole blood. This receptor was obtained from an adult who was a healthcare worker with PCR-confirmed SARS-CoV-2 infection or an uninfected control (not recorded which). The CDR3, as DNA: TGTGCCAGCTCAGCTTTAACGGTGAACACTGAAGCTTTCTTT. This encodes CASSALTVNTEAFF.